The source of this T cell receptor (beta chain) is a study of blood T cell repertoires in COVID-19. Turning to the study itself: The study drew acute and convalescent COVID-19 samples from the United States, Italy and Spain. From T cells, B-cell-depleted T cells, or PBMCs came the material, which was cDNA or gDNA.

CDR3 length: 14 residues. V lost 2 bases and J 7 bases, leaving 10 bases between the germline ends. Germline V gives CDR1 SGHNT, CDR2 YYREEE (reference sequence). Methods used by the authors: Counts of nucleated cells, estimated from reference gene primer amplification, were obtained. Assay: immunoSEQ multiplex PCR; the TCRdb copy retains only in-frame clones and omits some. That table supplies the V and J calls and clone size; D and trimming were determined from the DNA. Among some 160,000 clones, 78% were seen once, and the ten largest hold approximately 15%. This TCR came from a woman over 75 with acute or convalescent COVID-19. The rearrangement joins TRBV5-4 to TRBJ1-6, with D uncertain. The sequenced sample was peripheral blood. The CDR3 is CASSFLQSNSPLHF. The CDR3 region has the DNA TGTGCCAGCAGCTTCTTACAGTCAAATTCACCCCTCCACTTT.